The 17 T cell receptor beta chains presented below share a single source sample, sequenced in a study of cytomegalovirus exposure and HLA in healthy donors. It was with 60 Vbeta and 13 Jbeta primers that the PCR ran. Libraries were prepared by immunoSEQ multiplex PCR; TCRdb keeps only in-frame clonotypes and omits some of them. The sample has around 170,000 clones, roughly three quarters seen once. Sequenced sample: PBMCs. Source of these receptors: a woman aged 45-59 years in good health and CMV-seropositive.

The chain couples TRBV5-1 to TRBJ2-6; the D gene is possibly TRBD1 (6 bases). The germline V gene encodes CDR1 SGHRS and CDR2 YFSETQ. The V and J ends lost 4 bases and 0 bases respectively, with 11 bases between them. This CDR3 spans 16 amino acids. In DNA, the CDR3 is TGCGCCAGCAGCCCCGACAGGACCTCTGGGGCCAACGTCCTGACTTTC. As protein: CASSPDRTSGANVLTF.

The chain is built from TRBV19 and TRBJ1-6; 10 bases map to TRBD1. The CDR3 is 17 residues long. The germline V gene has CDR1 LNHDA and CDR2 SQIVND (reference sequence). The J segment lost 2 bases and the V segment lost 0 bases, leaving 1 base of the junction unmatched. CDR3 residues: CASSIDGTGAYNSPLHF. The CDR3 DNA follows: TGTGCCAGTAGTATAGATGGGACAGGGGCCTATAATTCACCCCTCCACTTT.

The genes are TRBV11-3 and TRBJ2-7, with 8 positions matching TRBD2. Germline CDR1 reads SGHNT; CDR2 reads YENEEA. V lost 4 bases, J lost 6 bases, and 5 bases stayed unmatched. The CDR3 is made up of 13 amino acids. The CDR3 region is CASSSLAGSEQYF. DNA for the CDR3: TGTGCCAGCAGCTCCTTAGCGGGGAGCGAGCAGTACTTC.

This clone showed up just once. This rearrangement joins TRBV7-2 to TRBJ2-4, with 7 positions matching TRBD1. V lost 1 base to trimming and J lost 8 bases; unmatched junction nucleotides: 5. CDR1 SGHTA and CDR2 FQGNSA come from the germline V gene. The CDR3 extends over 14 amino acids. In DNA form, the CDR3 reads TGTGCCAGCAGCTTAGACACCGGGACAGACATTCAGTACTTC. Translating it yields CASSLDTGTDIQYF.

This clone has a handful of counts. This chain links TRBV30 with TRBJ1-2; weak D call: TRBD1 (6 bases). Trimming stripped 4 bases from V and 4 bases from J, with 10 bases between. The CDR3 has 12 residues. The V gene's germline CDR1 is GTSNPN and CDR2 SVGIG (reference sequence). The chain's CDR3 is CAWNREGYGYTF. In DNA, the CDR3 is TGTGCCTGGAACAGGGAAGGCTATGGCTACACCTTC.

The chain employs TRBV27 and TRBJ2-1, with D possibly matching TRBD2 (6 bases). The CDR3 extends over 14 amino acids. CDR1 and CDR2 from the germline V gene are MNHEY and SMNVEV (reference sequence). The V and J ends lost 6 bases and 6 bases respectively, with 15 bases between them. DNA of the CDR3: TGTGCCAGCAGCTTCGCGGGGTTCGGCAATGAGCAGTTCTTC. Translating gives CASSFAGFGNEQFF.

The rearrangement joins TRBV5-8 to TRBJ1-6; possible D gene TRBD1, 5 bases. With 3 bases removed from V and 7 bases from J, the gap between germline ends came to 11 bases. CDR3 length: 14 amino acids. From germline, CDR1 is SGHTS and CDR2 YDEGEE. The CDR3 nucleotides are TGTGCCAGCAGCTGGGGCAGGGAAAATTCACCCCTCCACTTT. It encodes CASSWGRENSPLHF. Full variable domain (remainder filled in from reference TRBV5-8 and TRBJ1-6): EAGVTQSPTHLIKTRGQQATLRCSPISGHTSVYWYQQALGLGLQFLLWYDEGEERNRGNFPPRFSGRQFPNYSSELNVNALELEDSALYLCASSWGRENSPLHFGNGTRLTVT.

V and J are TRBV7-2 and TRBJ2-2, with 8 bases aligning to TRBD1. Germline lookup yields CDR1 SGHTA and CDR2 FQGNSA. The CDR3 loop spans 15 amino acids. The trim removed 2 bases at V and 5 bases at J, leaving 4 bases unmatched. CDR3 sequence reads: CASSLITGGTGELFF. In nucleotides, the CDR3 is TGTGCCAGCAGCTTAATTACAGGGGGAACCGGGGAGCTGTTTTTT.

This sequence joins TRBV7-2 and TRBJ1-5; no clear D. The CDR3 length is 12 residues. Trimming took off 6 bases at V and 0 bases at J, with 3 bases between the two ends. In germline, CDR1 is SGHTA, CDR2 FQGNSA. CDR3 in amino acids: CASSNSNQPQHF. The CDR3 region has the DNA TGTGCCAGCAGTAATAGCAATCAGCCCCAGCATTTT. The entire variable domain, with the rest obtained from reference TRBV7-2 and TRBJ1-5, is as follows: GAGVSQSPSNKVTEKGKDVELRCDPISGHTALYWYRQSLGQGLEFLIYFQGNSAPDKSGLPSDRFSAERTGGSVSTLTIQRTQQEDSAVYLCASSNSNQPQHFGDGTRLSIL.

This clone has a handful of counts. The chain has TRBV11-2 and TRBJ2-3; D remains ambiguous. Trimming pared 2 bases from V and 1 base from J, leaving 13 bases between. Germline CDR1 and CDR2: SGHAT and FQNNGV. There are 16 residues in the CDR3. The CDR3 bases are TGTGCCAGCAGCTTAAACAGCCTGGCTGGCACAGATACGCAGTATTTT. Translation: CASSLNSLAGTDTQYF.

The rearrangement links TRBV19 to TRBJ1-3, with D unclear. Germline CDR1 LNHDA, CDR2 SQIVND (reference sequence). The CDR3 length is 10 residues. Trimming left V 10 bases short and J 3 bases short, with 4 bases between. Here the CDR3 DNA reads TGTGCCACGTATGGAAACACCATATATTTT. It codes for CATYGNTIYF.

V and J are TRBV5-4 and TRBJ2-7; D uncertain. Germline V gives CDR1 SGHNT, CDR2 YYREEE (reference sequence). The V and J ends lost 3 bases and 3 bases respectively, with 10 bases between them. CDR3 length equals 13 residues. CDR3 nucleotide sequence: TGTGCCAGCAGCTCCCGGGTCAACTACGAGCAGTACTTC. Protein sequence: CASSSRVNYEQYF.

This clone was seen only a few times. The V call is TRBV13, the J call TRBJ1-1; 7 bases map to TRBD1. V shed 9 bases, J shed 9 bases, and the junction held 10 bases outside the gene matches. This CDR3 is built from 12 residues. Germline V CDR1 and CDR2: PRHDT, FYEKMQ (reference sequence). The CDR3 coding sequence is TGTGCCAGTACAGGGCAGGGGGGAAAAGCTTTCTTT. Translating it yields CASTGQGGKAFF.

Here the CDR3 reads CASSTFRGPVTGELFF. Here the CDR3 DNA reads TGTGCCAGCAGTACATTCAGGGGGCCGGTCACCGGGGAGCTGTTTTTT. The chain links TRBV28 to TRBJ2-2; 8 nucleotides agree with TRBD1. V lost 5 bases to trimming and J lost 4 bases; unmatched junction nucleotides: 9. The CDR3 consists of 16 residues. From germline, CDR1 is MDHEN and CDR2 SYDVKM.

This chain links TRBV15 with TRBJ2-1; no firm D call. CDR3 length: 17 amino acids. Germline lookup yields CDR1 LNHNV and CDR2 YYDKDF (reference sequence). V lost 5 bases to trimming and J lost 3 bases, with 20 bases between them. The CDR3 nucleotides read TGTGCCACCAGCTCGTTTAGCCGGGTTACCGACTACAATGAGCAGTTCTTC. Amino acids: CATSSFSRVTDYNEQFF. Based on the CDR3 plus reference TRBV15 and TRBJ2-1, the full variable domain is DAMVIQNPRYQVTQFGKPVTLSCSQTLNHNVMYWYQQKSSQAPKLLFHYYDKDFNNEADTPDNFQSRRPNTSFCFLDIRSPGLGDTAMYLCATSSFSRVTDYNEQFFGPGTRLTVL.

The V and J genes are TRBV4-1 and TRBJ2-1; 7 bases line up with TRBD2. Germline V gene data show CDR1 as MGHRA and CDR2 as YSYEKL. J gave up 0 bases and V 5 bases, and 19 bases lay outside the gene matches. There are 20 residues in the CDR3. DNA for the CDR3: TGCGCCAGCAGCGACCCTTCGGGACTACTCCCCTGGGGCTCCTACAATGAGCAGTTCTTC. Protein product: CASSDPSGLLPWGSYNEQFF.

The V call is TRBV27, the J call TRBJ1-6; TRBD1 is a possible D gene (6 bases). V lost 4 bases to trimming and J lost 8 bases, with 18 bases between them. Germline CDR1 is MNHEY and CDR2 is SMNVEV (reference sequence). This CDR3 contains 16 residues. The CDR3 bases are TGTGCCAGCAGTTCCAACCCGGGACACGGCTATTCACCCCTCCACTTT. Its protein product is CASSSNPGHGYSPLHF.